Presented here are 14 T cell receptor beta chains from one specimen sequenced in a study of CD8 T cells in Susac syndrome. An input of roughly 0.5 to 1 ug of RNA was subjected to reverse transcription using random hexamers. TCRdb processed the immunoSEQ multiplex PCR reads anew with MiXCR; each CDR3 protein has one entry. In the table there are approximately 87,000 distinct CDR3 sequences, roughly 96% of which are singletons. Input material: CD8+ T cells from PBMCs. The receptors stem from a human donor with Susac syndrome.

The rearrangement links TRBV27 to TRBJ1-1; no clear D. The CDR3 is made up of 15 amino acids. The V gene's germline CDR1 is MNHEY and CDR2 SMNVEV (reference sequence). Trimming left V 2 bases short and J 1 base short, with 11 bases between. CDR3 amino acids: CASSLTVGSNTEAFF. The DNA for the CDR3 is TGTGCCAGCAGTTTAACTGTGGGCTCGAACACTGAAGCTTTCTTT.

This chain links TRBV4-1 with TRBJ2-3, with TRBD2 matching over 8 bases. V lost 2 bases to trimming and J lost 2 bases; unmatched junction nucleotides: 12. CDR1 and CDR2 from the germline V gene are MGHRA and YSYEKL. CDR3 size: 18 residues. The CDR3: CASSQRFLAGGPTDTQYF. DNA of the CDR3: TGCGCCAGCAGCCAAAGATTTCTAGCGGGCGGGCCCACAGATACGCAGTATTTT.

The chain has TRBV4-1 and TRBJ1-1; the D gene is possibly TRBD1 (5 bases). CDR3 length equals 14 residues. V was cut by 0 bases and J by 8 bases, with 13 bases left in between. The germline V gene has CDR1 MGHRA and CDR2 YSYEKL. In nucleotides, the CDR3 is TGCGCCAGCAGCCAAGAAGGAAGCAGGGCCGAAGCTTTCTTT. It is translated as CASSQEGSRAEAFF.

V is TRBV9 and J is TRBJ2-5; no clear D. The germline gives CDR1 SGDLS, CDR2 YYNGEE. The CDR3 sequence is 13 residues long. V lost 0 bases to trimming and J lost 5 bases, with 8 bases between them. The CDR3 reads CASSVAWGETQYF. The CDR3 DNA reads TGTGCCAGCAGCGTAGCTTGGGGTGAGACCCAGTACTTC.

The V gene is TRBV7-9, the J gene TRBJ2-1; TRBD2 agrees at 14 bases. CDR3 length: 16 residues. In germline, CDR1 is SEHNR, CDR2 FQNEAQ (reference sequence). V lost 4 bases and J lost 5; bases outside the gene matches: 4. The CDR3 region is CASSSWGLAGDNEQFF. The CDR3 nucleotides read TGTGCCAGCAGCTCCTGGGGACTAGCGGGAGACAATGAGCAGTTCTTC.

The chain couples TRBV9 to TRBJ2-4, with a weak D call TRBD2 (6 bases). Germline lookup yields CDR1 SGDLS and CDR2 YYNGEE. Trimming pared 4 bases from V and 3 bases from J, leaving 14 bases between. The CDR3 totals 15 residues. The chain's CDR3 is CASSQWGDGKNIQYF. In DNA form, the CDR3 reads TGTGCCAGCAGCCAGTGGGGGGATGGCAAAAACATTCAGTACTTC. Combining the CDR3 with reference TRBV9 and TRBJ2-4 gives the whole variable domain DSGVTQTPKHLITATGQRVTLRCSPRSGDLSVYWYQQSLDQGLQFLIQYYNGEERAKGNILERFSAQQFPDLHSELNLSSLELGDSALYFCASSQWGDGKNIQYFGAGTRLSVL.

The chain employs TRBV28 and TRBJ1-2; D remains ambiguous. Germline loops: CDR1 MDHEN, CDR2 SYDVKM. There are 15 residues in the CDR3. V was cut by 5 bases and J by 4 bases, with 17 bases left in between. The CDR3 bases are TGTGCCAGCAGTCCCCCCTCGGTCGGCGGCTATGGCTACACCTTC. Its translation: CASSPPSVGGYGYTF.

V gene TRBV7-9 combines with J gene TRBJ2-3, with D tentatively TRBD1 or TRBD2 (5 bases each). Germline V CDR1 and CDR2: SEHNR, FQNEAQ (reference sequence). This CDR3 has 13 residues. The ends were cut back, 5 bases at V and 3 bases at J, with 9 bases in the middle. CDR3 in amino acids: CASSPGGTDTQYF. In DNA, the CDR3 is TGTGCCAGCAGCCCTGGGGGTACAGATACGCAGTATTTT.

This clonotype has just a few counts. J is TRBJ1-2 and V is TRBV5-4, with 7 bases aligning to TRBD1. The germline CDR1 and CDR2 sequences are SGHNT and YYREEE (reference sequence). The CDR3 loop spans 15 amino acids. Trimming cost V 4 bases and J 4 bases; bases outside gene matches: 10. The CDR3 DNA is TGTGCCAGCAGCGAAATTTACAGGGGCGCCTATGGCTACACCTTC. Its protein is CASSEIYRGAYGYTF. The full variable domain, completed using reference TRBV5-4 and TRBJ1-2, is ETGVTQSPTHLIKTRGQQVTLRCSSQSGHNTVSWYQQALGQGPQFIFQYYREEENGRGNFPPRFSGLQFPNYSSELNVNALELDDSALYLCASSEIYRGAYGYTFGSGTRLTVV.

J is TRBJ1-5 and V is TRBV12-5; D uncertain. In germline, CDR1 is LGHNT, CDR2 FRNRAP. CDR3 length: 13 amino acids. Trimming took off 7 bases at V and 2 bases at J, with 9 bases between the two ends. CDR3 coding DNA: TGTGCTAGTGCTCGGGAACGCAATCAGCCCCAGCATTTT. Protein product: CASARERNQPQHF.

This chain links TRBV6-5 with TRBJ1-1; 8 nucleotides match TRBD1. Germline loops: CDR1 MNHEY, CDR2 SVGAGI. J lost 5 bases, V lost 8 bases, and 10 bases had no gene match. This CDR3 region has 14 residues. The chain's CDR3 is CASEGTGRGTEAFF. The CDR3 nucleotides read TGTGCCAGCGAAGGGACAGGCAGAGGAACTGAAGCTTTCTTT.

V and J are TRBV29-1 and TRBJ1-1; 7 bases align to TRBD1. Looked up from germline, CDR1 is SQVTM and CDR2 is ANQGSEA. This CDR3 contains 14 residues. V was clipped by 4 bases and J by 5 bases; unmatched bases: 10. The DNA for the CDR3 is TGCAGCGTTGGGGGGAACAGGGGAGAAACTGAAGCTTTCTTT. This gives the protein CSVGGNRGETEAFF.

The V call is TRBV29-1, the J call TRBJ1-5; TRBD1 is a possible D gene (5 bases). Germline V lookup: CDR1 SQVTM, CDR2 ANQGSEA. The CDR3 covers 14 residues. V was cut by 4 bases and J by 0 bases, with 10 bases left in between. The CDR3 DNA reads TGCAGCGTTGTCACAGGAGATAGCAATCAGCCCCAGCATTTT. Translating it yields CSVVTGDSNQPQHF.

CDR3 DNA sequence: TGTGCCAGCAGCTTACTAGCGGCGGGAAATGAGCAGTTCTTC. It translates to CASSLLAAGNEQFF. V usage is TRBV7-8 and J usage is TRBJ2-1; 7 bases match TRBD2. CDR1 SGHVS and CDR2 FQNEAQ come from the germline V gene. V shed 2 bases, J shed 7 bases, and the junction held 5 bases outside the gene matches. This CDR3 has 14 residues.